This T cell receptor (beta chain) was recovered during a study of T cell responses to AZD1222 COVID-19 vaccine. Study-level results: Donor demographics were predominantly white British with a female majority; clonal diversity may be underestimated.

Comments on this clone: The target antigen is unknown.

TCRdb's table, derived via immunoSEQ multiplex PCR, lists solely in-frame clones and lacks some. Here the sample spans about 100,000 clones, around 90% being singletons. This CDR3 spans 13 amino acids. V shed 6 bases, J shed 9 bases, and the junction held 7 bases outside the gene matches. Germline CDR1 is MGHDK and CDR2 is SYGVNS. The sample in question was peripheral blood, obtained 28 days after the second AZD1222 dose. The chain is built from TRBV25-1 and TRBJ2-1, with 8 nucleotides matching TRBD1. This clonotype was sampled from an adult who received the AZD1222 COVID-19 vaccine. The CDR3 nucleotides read TGTGCCAGCAGAGCCGGACAGGGTGGTGAGCAGTTCTTC. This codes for CASRAGQGGEQFF.